The TCR beta chain described here comes from a study of Tregs in tolerant kidney transplant recipients. Study results and limitations: Some patients' samples used different primers over time, so nucleotide sequences weren't comparable.

The nonmyeloablative bone marrow transplants came from related graft donors, with transient mixed chimerism. Unstimulated regulatory T cells (CD4+CD25+CD127-), CD4+CD25- non-regulatory cells, CD4 and CD8 cells were FACS-sorted from thawed PBMCs. With respect to this clone: What it recognizes is unknown.

TCRdb's table, derived via immunoSEQ multiplex PCR, lists solely in-frame clones and lacks some. Among more than 70,000 clones, about 91% were seen once, and the ten largest hold more than 1.5%. The clonotype was recovered from a human patient who received a combined kidney and bone marrow transplant. A subset of T cells may come from the graft donor. Sequenced material: CD4+ T cells from blood (PBMCs), taken 24 months after the transplant.

The CDR3 bases are TGCAGTGCTCGGACTATCAATGAGCAGTTCTTC. Encoded protein: CSARTINEQFF. The chain links TRBV20-1 to TRBJ2-1, with a tentative D call TRBD2 (6 bases). The CDR3 consists of 11 residues. V lost 5 bases, J lost 6 bases, and 8 bases lay in between. Germline CDR1 is DFQATT and CDR2 is SNEGSKA (reference sequence).